This T cell receptor beta chain is drawn from a study of memory CD4+ T cells and cytomegalovirus serostatus. This clone occurred once. The sort gate was single viable CD3+CD4+CD8-CD45RO+ cells for memory CD4+ T cells. The CDR3 is made up of 13 amino acids. V lost 4 bases to trimming and J lost 0 bases, with 7 bases between them. CDR1 is SGHRS and CDR2 is YFSETQ in the germline V gene. The method was immunoSEQ multiplex PCR; TCRdb's version includes in-frame clones alone and lacks a portion of them. The sample includes about 96,000 clones, over 70% seen only once; the top ten take about 3.6%. This receptor was identified in an adult in good health and CMV-seropositive. Sequenced material: memory CD4+ T cells from blood. The chain uses TRBV5-1 and TRBJ1-1; D is unclear. The CDR3 DNA sequence: TGCGCCAGCAGCCTGTATTTGAACACTGAAGCTTTCTTT. Amino acids: CASSLYLNTEAFF.